The subject of this entry is one T cell receptor (beta chain). The assay was immunoSEQ multiplex PCR, and TCRdb's table has in-frame clones only and misses some. The table lists tens of thousands of clones, 85% to 95% of them singletons, with around 0.61% in the top ten. Germline V CDR1 and CDR2: LNHDA, SQIVND (reference sequence). Trimming shortened V by 3 bases and J by 5 bases, and 10 bases separated the two germline ends. The CDR3 loop spans 13 amino acids. The sample originates from a study of T cell changes during pregnancy in multiple sclerosis. This chain connects TRBV19 to TRBJ1-2, with D maybe TRBD1 (5 bases). The receptor's source is a female donor in good health, enrolled as a control in a pregnancy study. The starting material was CD4+ T cells from peripheral blood mononuclear cells, obtained after pregnancy. The CDR3 DNA sequence: TGTGCCAGTAGTATGTCAGGGACTTATGGCTACACCTTC. Its protein product is CASSMSGTYGYTF.